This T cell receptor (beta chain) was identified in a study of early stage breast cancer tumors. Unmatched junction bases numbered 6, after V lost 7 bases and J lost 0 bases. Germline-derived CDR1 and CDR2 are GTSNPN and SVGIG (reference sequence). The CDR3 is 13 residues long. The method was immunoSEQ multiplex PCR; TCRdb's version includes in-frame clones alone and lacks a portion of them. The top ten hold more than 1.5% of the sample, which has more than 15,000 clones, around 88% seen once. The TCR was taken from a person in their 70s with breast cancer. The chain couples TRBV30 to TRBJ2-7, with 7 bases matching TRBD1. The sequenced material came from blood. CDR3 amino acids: CALTGASSYEQYF. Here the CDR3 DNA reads TGTGCCTTAACAGGGGCAAGCTCCTACGAGCAGTACTTC.